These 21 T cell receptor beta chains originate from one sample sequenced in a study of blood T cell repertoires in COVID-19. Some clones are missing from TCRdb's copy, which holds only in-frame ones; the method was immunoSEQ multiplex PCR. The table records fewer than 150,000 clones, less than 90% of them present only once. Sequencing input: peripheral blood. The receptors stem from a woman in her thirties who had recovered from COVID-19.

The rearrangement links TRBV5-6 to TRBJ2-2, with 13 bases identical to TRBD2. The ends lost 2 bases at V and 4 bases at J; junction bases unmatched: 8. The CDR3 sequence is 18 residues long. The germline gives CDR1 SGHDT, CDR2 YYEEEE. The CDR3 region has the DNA TGTGCCAGCAGCTTTTTACTAGCGGGGGGGCCGGGCACCGGGGAGCTGTTTTTT. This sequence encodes CASSFLLAGGPGTGELFF.

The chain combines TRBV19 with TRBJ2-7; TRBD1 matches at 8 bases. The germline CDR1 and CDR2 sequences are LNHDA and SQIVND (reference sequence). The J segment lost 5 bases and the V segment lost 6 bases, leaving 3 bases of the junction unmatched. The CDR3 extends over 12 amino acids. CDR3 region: CASRKTGDEQYF. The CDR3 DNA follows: TGTGCCAGTAGAAAGACAGGGGACGAGCAGTACTTC.

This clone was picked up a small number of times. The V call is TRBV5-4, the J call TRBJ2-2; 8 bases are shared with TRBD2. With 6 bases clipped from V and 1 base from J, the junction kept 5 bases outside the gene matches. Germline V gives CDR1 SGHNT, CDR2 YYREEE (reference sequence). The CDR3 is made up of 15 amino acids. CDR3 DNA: TGTGCCAGCAACCTCGGGGGGGAGAACACCGGGGAGCTGTTTTTT. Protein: CASNLGGENTGELFF.

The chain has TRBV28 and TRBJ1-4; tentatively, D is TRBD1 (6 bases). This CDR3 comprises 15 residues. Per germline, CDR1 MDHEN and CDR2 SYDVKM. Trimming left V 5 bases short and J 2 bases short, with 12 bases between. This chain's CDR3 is CASSNREGTNEKLFF. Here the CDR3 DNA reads TGTGCCAGCAGTAACAGGGAGGGGACTAATGAAAAACTGTTTTTT.

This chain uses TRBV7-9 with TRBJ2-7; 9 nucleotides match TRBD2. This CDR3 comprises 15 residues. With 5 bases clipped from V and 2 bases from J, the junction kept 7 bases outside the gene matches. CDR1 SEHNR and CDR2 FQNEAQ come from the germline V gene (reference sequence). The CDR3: CASSPTTSGPYEQYF. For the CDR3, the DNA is TGTGCCAGCAGCCCGACGACTAGCGGACCCTACGAGCAGTACTTC.

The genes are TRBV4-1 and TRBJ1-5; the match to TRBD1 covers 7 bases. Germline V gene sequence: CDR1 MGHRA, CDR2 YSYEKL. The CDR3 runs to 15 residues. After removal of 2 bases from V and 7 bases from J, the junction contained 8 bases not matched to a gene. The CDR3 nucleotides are TGCGCCAGCAGCCAATCACAGGGGTCTGGGCAGCCCCAGCATTTT. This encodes CASSQSQGSGQPQHF.

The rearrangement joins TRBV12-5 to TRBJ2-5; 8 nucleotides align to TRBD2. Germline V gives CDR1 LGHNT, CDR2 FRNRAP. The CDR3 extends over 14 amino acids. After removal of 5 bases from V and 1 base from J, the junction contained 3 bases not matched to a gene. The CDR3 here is CASGISGVQETQYF. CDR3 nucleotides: TGTGCTAGTGGTATTAGCGGGGTCCAAGAGACCCAGTACTTC.

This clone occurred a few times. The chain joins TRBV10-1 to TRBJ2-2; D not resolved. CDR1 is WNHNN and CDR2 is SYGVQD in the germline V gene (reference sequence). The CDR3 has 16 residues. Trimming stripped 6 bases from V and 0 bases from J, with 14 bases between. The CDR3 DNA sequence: TGCGCCAGCAGCCATGGTGGCAGTCCGAACACCGGGGAGCTGTTTTTT. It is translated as CASSHGGSPNTGELFF.

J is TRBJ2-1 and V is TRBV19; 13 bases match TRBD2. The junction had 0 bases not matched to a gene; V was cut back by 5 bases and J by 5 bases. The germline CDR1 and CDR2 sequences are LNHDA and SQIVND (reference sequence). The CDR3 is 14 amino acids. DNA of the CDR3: TGTGCCAGTAGTGGGACTAGCGGGAACAATGAGCAGTTCTTC. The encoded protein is CASSGTSGNNEQFF. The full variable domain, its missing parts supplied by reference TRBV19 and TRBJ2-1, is DGGITQSPKYLFRKEGQNVTLSCEQNLNHDAMYWYRQDPGQGLRLIYYSQIVNDFQKGDIAEGYSVSREKKESFPLTVTSAQKNPTAFYLCASSGTSGNNEQFFGPGTRLTVL.

CDR3 coding DNA: TGTGCCAGTTTCAGGTTCGGTTATGGCTACACCTTC. Translated: CASFRFGYGYTF. The chain joins TRBV9 to TRBJ1-2; no reliable D call. V was clipped by 8 bases and J by 5 bases, with 13 bases between them. Looked up from germline, CDR1 is SGDLS and CDR2 is YYNGEE. The CDR3 is 12 residues long.

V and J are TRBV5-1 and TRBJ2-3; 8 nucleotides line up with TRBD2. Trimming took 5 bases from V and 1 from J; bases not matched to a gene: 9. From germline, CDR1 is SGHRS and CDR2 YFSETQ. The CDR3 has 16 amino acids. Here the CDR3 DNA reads TGCGCCAGCAGGTCTAGCGGGTCCCTCGGCACAGATACGCAGTATTTT. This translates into CASRSSGSLGTDTQYF.

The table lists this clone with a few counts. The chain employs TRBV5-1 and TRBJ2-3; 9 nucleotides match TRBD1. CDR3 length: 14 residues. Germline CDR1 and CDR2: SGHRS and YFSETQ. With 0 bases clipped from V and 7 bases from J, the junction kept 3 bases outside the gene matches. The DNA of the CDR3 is TGCGCCAGCAGCTTGGAAGGGACAGGGAATACGCAGTATTTT. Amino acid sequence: CASSLEGTGNTQYF.

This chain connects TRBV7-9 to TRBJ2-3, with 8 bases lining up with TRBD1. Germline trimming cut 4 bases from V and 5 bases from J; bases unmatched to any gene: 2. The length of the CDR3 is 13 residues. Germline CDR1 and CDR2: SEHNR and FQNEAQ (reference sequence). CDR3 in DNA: TGTGCCAGCAGCTCGACAGGGGTAGATACGCAGTATTTT. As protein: CASSSTGVDTQYF. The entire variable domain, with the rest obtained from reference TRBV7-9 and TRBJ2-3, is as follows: DTGVSQNPRHKITKRGQNVTFRCDPISEHNRLYWYRQTLGQGPEFLTYFQNEAQLEKSRLLSDRFSAERPKGSFSTLEIQRTEQGDSAMYLCASSSTGVDTQYFGPGTRLTVL.

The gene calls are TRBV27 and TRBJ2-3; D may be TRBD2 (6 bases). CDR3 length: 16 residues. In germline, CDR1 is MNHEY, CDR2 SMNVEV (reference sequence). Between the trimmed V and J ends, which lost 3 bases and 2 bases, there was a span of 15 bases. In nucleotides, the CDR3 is TGTGCCAGCAGTTTTTTGGGGGGTATGTCCACAGATACGCAGTATTTT. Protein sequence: CASSFLGGMSTDTQYF.

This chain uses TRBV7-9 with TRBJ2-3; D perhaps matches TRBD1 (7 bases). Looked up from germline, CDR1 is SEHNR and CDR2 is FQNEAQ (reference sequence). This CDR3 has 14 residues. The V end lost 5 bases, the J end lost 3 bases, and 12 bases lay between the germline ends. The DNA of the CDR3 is TGTGCCAGCAGCCCACAGGGGAGGACAGATACGCAGTATTTT. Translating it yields CASSPQGRTDTQYF.

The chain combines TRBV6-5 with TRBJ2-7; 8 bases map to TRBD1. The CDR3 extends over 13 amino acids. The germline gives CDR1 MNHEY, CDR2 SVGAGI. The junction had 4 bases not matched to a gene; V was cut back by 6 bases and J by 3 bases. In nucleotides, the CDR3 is TGTGCCAGCAGGGGGGACAGGCTCTACGAGCAGTACTTC. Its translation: CASRGDRLYEQYF.

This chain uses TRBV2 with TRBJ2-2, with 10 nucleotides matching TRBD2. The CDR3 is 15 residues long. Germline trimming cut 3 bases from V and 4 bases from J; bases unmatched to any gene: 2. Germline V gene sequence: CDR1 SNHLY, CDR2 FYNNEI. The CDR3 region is CASSDLAGGTGELFF. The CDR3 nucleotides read TGTGCCAGCAGTGATTTAGCGGGGGGCACCGGGGAGCTGTTTTTT.

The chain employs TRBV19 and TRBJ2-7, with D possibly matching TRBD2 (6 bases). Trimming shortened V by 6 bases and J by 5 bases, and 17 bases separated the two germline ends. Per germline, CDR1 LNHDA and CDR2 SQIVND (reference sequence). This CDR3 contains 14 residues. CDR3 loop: CASSPAGGEDEQYF. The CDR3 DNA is TGTGCCAGTAGCCCTGCCGGAGGGGAGGACGAGCAGTACTTC.

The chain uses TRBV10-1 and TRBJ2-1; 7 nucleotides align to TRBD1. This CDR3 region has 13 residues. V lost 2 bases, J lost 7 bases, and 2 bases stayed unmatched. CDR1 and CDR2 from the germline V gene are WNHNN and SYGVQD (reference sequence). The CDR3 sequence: CASSERGPNEQFF. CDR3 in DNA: TGCGCCAGCAGTGAGAGGGGGCCGAATGAGCAGTTCTTC.

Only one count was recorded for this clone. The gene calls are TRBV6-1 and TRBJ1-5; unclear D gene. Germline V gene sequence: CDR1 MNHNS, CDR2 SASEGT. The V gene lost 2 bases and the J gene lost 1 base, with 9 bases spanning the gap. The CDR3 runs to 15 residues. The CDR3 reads CASSEYAGSNQPQHF. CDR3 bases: TGTGCCAGCAGTGAATATGCGGGGAGCAATCAGCCCCAGCATTTT.

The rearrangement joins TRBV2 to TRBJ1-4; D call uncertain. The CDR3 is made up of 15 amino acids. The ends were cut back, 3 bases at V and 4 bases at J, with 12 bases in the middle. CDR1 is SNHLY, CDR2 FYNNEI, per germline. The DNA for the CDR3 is TGTGCCAGCAGTGATTTCGCGAGAATTAATGAAAAACTGTTTTTT. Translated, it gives CASSDFARINEKLFF.